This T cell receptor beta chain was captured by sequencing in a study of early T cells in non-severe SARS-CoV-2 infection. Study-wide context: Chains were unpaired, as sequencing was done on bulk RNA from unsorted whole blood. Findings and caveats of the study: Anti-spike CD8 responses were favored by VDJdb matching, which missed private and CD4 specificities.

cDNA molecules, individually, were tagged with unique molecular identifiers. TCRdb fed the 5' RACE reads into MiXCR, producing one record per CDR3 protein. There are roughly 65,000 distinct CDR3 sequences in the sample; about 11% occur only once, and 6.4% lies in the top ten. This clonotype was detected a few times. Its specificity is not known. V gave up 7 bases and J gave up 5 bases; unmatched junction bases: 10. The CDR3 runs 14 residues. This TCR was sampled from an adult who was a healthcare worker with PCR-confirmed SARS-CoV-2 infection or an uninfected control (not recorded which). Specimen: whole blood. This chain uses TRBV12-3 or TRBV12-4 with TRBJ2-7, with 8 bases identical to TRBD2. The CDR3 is CASKRSGSGDEQYF. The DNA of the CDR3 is TGTGCCAGCAAGCGAAGCGGGAGTGGCGACGAGCAGTACTTC.